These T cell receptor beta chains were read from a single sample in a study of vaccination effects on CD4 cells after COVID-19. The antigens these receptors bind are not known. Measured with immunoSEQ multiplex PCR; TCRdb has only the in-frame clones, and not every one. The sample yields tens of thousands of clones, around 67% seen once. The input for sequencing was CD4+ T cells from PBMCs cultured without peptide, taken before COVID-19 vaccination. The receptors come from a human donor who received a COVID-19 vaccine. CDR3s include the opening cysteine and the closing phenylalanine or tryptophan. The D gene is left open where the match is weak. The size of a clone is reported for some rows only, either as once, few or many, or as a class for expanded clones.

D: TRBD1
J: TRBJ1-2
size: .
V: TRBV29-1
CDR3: CSVAGQGYGYTF
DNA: TGCAGCGTTGCGGGACAGGGTTATGGCTACACCTTC

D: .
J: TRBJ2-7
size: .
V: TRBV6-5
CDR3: CASSTVGEQYF
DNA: TGTGCCAGCAGTACCGTGGGAGAGCAGTACTTC

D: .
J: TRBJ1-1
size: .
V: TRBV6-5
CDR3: CASTGHMNTEAFF
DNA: TGTGCCAGCACGGGACACATGAACACTGAAGCTTTCTTT

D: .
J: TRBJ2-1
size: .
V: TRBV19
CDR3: CASSILMGEQFF
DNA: TGTGCCAGTAGTATCCTCATGGGTGAGCAGTTCTTC

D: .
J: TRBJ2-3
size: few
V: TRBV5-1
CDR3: CATLRQSTDTQYF
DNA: TGCGCCACCCTAAGGCAAAGCACAGATACGCAGTATTTT

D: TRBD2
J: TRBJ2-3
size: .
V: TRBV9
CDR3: CASSSGVLAVSDTQYF
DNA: TGTGCCAGCAGCTCAGGTGTCCTAGCGGTATCAGATACGCAGTATTTT

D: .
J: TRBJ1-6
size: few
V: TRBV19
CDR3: CASSMHTSGRGSPLHF
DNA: TGTGCCAGTAGTATGCATACCTCGGGACGAGGCTCACCCCTCCACTTT

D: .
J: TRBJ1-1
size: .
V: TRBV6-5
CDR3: CASSYRGVNTEAFF
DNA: TGTGCCAGCAGTTACCGAGGGGTAAACACTGAAGCTTTCTTT

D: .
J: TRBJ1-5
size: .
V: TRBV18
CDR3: CASSPHSNQPQHF
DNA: TGTGCCAGCTCACCACATAGCAATCAGCCCCAGCATTTT

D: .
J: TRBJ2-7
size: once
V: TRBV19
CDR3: CASSHLARSYEQYF
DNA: TGTGCCAGTAGTCATCTAGCGAGAAGCTACGAGCAGTACTTC

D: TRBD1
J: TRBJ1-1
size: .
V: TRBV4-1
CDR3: CASSQEGQGARKAFF
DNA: TGCGCCAGCAGCCAAGAGGGACAGGGGGCGAGAAAAGCTTTCTTT

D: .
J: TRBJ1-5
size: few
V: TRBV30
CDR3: CAWSGQNNQPQHF
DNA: TGTGCCTGGAGTGGACAGAACAATCAGCCCCAGCATTTT

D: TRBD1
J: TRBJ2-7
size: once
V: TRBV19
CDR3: CASRQTTGVVYEQYF
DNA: TGTGCCAGTAGACAAACGACAGGGGTTGTCTACGAGCAGTACTTC

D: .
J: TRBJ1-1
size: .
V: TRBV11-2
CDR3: CASSYSGGTEAFF
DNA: TGTGCCAGCAGCTACAGTGGGGGCACTGAAGCTTTCTTT

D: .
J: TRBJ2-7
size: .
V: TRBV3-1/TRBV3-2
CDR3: CASSQELGALYEQYF
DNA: TGTGCCAGCAGCCAAGAATTGGGTGCCCTCTACGAGCAGTACTTC

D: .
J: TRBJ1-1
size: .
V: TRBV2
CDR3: CASTLTENTEAFF
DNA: TGTGCCAGCACTTTGACTGAGAACACTGAAGCTTTCTTT

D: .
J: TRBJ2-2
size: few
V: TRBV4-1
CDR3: CASSRIGRGPSPGELFF
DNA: TGCGCCAGCAGCCGAATAGGCAGGGGACCTTCTCCCGGGGAGCTGTTTTTT

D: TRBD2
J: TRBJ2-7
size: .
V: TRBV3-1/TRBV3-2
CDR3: CASSQELAGATYEQYF
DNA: TGTGCCAGCAGCCAAGAACTAGCGGGGGCTACCTACGAGCAGTACTTC

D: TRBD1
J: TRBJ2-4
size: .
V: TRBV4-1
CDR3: CASSQAEGQGENIQYF
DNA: TGCGCCAGCAGCCAAGCTGAAGGACAGGGGGAAAACATTCAGTACTTC

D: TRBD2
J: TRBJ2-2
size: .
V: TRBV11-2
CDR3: CASSLSSSGRITGELFF
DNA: TGTGCCAGCAGCTTATCGTCTAGCGGGAGAATCACCGGGGAGCTGTTTTTT

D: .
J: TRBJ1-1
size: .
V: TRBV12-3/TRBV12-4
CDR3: CASSNRLRAFF
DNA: TGTGCCAGCAGCAACCGACTCCGAGCTTTCTTT

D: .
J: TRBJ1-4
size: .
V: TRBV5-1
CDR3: CASSLVGGEEKLFF
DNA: TGCGCCAGCAGCTTGGTAGGGGGAGAGGAAAAACTGTTTTTT

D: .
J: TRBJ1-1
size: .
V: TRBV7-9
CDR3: CASSLVPGLTEAFF
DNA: TGTGCCAGCAGCTTAGTTCCGGGGCTCACTGAAGCTTTCTTT

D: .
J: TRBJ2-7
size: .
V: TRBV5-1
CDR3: CASSGGALSGTAEQYF
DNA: TGCGCCAGCAGCGGGGGCGCTCTTAGCGGGACAGCCGAGCAGTACTTC

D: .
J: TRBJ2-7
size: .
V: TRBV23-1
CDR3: CASRVTYEQYF
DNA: TGCGCCAGCAGGGTGACTTACGAGCAGTACTTC

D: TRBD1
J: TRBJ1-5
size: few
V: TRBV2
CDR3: CASRLTGSGNQPQHF
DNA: TGTGCCAGCAGATTGACAGGGTCTGGCAATCAGCCCCAGCATTTT

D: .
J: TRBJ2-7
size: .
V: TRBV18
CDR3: CASSPRYEQYF
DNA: TGTGCCAGCTCACCCCGCTACGAGCAGTACTTC

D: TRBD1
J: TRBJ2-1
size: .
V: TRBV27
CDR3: CASSYGRTGPKGNEQFF
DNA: TGTGCCAGCAGCTACGGCCGGACAGGGCCCAAGGGGAATGAGCAGTTCTTC

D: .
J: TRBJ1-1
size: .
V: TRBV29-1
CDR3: CSVERGINTEAFF
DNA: TGCAGCGTTGAAAGGGGGATAAACACTGAAGCTTTCTTT

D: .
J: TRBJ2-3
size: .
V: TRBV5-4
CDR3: CASSLIGPDTQYF
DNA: TGTGCCAGCAGCTTGATCGGACCAGATACGCAGTATTTT

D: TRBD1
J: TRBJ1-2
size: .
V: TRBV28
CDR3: CASSLWGDRVAYGYTF
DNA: TGTGCCAGCAGTTTATGGGGGGACAGGGTTGCCTATGGCTACACCTTC

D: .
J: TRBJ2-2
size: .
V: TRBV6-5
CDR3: CASRTSNTGELFF
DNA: TGTGCCAGCAGGACATCGAACACCGGGGAGCTGTTTTTT

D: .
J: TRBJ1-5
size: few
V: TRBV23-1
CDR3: CASSQGGQPQHF
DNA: TGCGCCAGCAGTCAGGGGGGGCAGCCCCAGCATTTT

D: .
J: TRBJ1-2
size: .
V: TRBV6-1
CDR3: CASSEVGRWGFYGYTF
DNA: TGTGCCAGCAGTGAAGTGGGGAGATGGGGGTTTTACGGCTACACCTTC

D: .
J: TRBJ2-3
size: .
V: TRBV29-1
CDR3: CSVGLSTDTQYF
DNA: TGCAGCGTTGGATTGAGCACAGATACGCAGTATTTT

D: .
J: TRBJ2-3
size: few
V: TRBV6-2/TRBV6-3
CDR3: CASSPRLGGDTQYF
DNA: TGTGCCAGCAGTCCCAGACTAGGAGGAGATACGCAGTATTTT

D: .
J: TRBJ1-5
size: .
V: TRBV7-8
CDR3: CASSFRAVDSNQPQHF
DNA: TGTGCCAGCAGCTTTCGGGCAGTCGATAGCAATCAGCCCCAGCATTTT

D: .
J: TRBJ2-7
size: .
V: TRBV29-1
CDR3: CSVSGQALAGSYEQYF
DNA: TGCAGCGTTTCGGGACAGGCGCTAGCGGGATCCTACGAGCAGTACTTC

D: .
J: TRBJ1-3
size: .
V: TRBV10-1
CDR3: CASSESGDVGNTIYF
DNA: TGCGCCAGCAGTGAGTCAGGGGACGTTGGAAACACCATATATTTT

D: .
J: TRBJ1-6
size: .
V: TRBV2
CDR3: CASSQTDSPLHF
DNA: TGTGCCAGCAGCCAGACAGATTCACCCCTCCACTTT

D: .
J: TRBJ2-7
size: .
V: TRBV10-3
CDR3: CAIYREGGGEQYF
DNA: TGTGCCATCTATCGCGAGGGGGGAGGCGAGCAGTACTTC

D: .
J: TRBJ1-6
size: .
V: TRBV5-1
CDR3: CASSLSPDTRNSPLHF
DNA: TGCGCCAGCAGCTTGTCCCCGGACACTCGTAATTCACCCCTCCACTTT

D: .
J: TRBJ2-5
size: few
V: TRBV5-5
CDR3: CASSLQGGQETQYF
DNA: TGTGCCAGCAGCTTGCAGGGGGGCCAAGAGACCCAGTACTTC

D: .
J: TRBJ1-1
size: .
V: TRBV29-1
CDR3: CSFQRGSAFF
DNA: TGCAGCTTCCAGCGGGGGTCAGCTTTCTTT

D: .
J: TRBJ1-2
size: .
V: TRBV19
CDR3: CASSSIEVAAEVYGYTF
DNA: TGTGCCAGTAGTAGTATCGAAGTGGCGGCTGAAGTCTATGGCTACACCTTC

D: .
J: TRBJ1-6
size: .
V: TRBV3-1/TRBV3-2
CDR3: CASSQEYSPLHF
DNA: TGTGCCAGCAGCCAAGAGTATTCACCCCTCCACTTT

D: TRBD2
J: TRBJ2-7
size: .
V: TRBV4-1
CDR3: CASSQPGTKDEQYF
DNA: TGCGCCAGCAGCCAACCCGGGACTAAGGACGAGCAGTACTTC

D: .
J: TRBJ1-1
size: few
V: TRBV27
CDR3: CASSLLGVTEAFF
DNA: TGTGCCAGCAGTTTACTGGGGGTAACTGAAGCTTTCTTT

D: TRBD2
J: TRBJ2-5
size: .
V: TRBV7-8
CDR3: CASSENSGRETQYF
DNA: TGTGCCAGCAGCGAAAATAGCGGGCGGGAGACCCAGTACTTC

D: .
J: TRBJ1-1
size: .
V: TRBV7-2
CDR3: CASSLSGTNTEAFF
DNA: TGTGCCAGCAGCTTATCAGGGACGAACACTGAAGCTTTCTTT

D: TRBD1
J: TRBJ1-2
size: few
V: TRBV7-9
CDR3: CASSRDRGGYTF
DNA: TGTGCCAGCAGCCGGGACAGGGGTGGCTACACCTTC

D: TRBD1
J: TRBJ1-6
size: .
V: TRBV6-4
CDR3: CAIQCGTGNNSPLHF
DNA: TGTGCCATCCAATGCGGGACAGGTAATAATTCACCCCTCCACTTT

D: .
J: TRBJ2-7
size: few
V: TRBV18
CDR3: CASSPLLTRFSYEQYF
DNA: TGTGCCAGCTCACCACTCTTGACCAGATTCTCCTACGAGCAGTACTTC

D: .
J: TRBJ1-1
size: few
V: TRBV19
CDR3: CASRLGRQGSMNTEAFF
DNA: TGTGCCAGTAGGCTAGGTCGGCAGGGGAGCATGAACACTGAAGCTTTCTTT

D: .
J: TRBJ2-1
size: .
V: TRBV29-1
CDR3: CSVGQINEQFF
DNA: TGCAGCGTTGGACAGATCAATGAGCAGTTCTTC

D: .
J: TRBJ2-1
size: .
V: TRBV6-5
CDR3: CASSYHEDMLPAEQFF
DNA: TGTGCCAGCAGTTACCACGAGGACATGCTCCCTGCAGAGCAGTTCTTC

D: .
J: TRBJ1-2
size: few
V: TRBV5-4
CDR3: CATLNRPGRNYGYTF
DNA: TGTGCCACCTTAAACAGACCGGGGAGGAACTATGGCTACACCTTC